This T cell receptor beta chain is from a study of human T cells and chemical hapten exposure. Study-level points and caveats: Expanded TCRs showed more large CDR3 clusters than pre-sensitization or healthy control sets.

Many counts were recorded for this clonotype. Its target is unknown. The library tagged each cDNA molecule with unique molecular identifiers. MiXCR was run by TCRdb on the RACE reads, yielding one entry per CDR3 protein. The sample has about 120,000 distinct CDR3 sequences; roughly an eighth are singletons. Time point meaning: patch test 1, 2 weeks after DPC sensitization. The treatment is: therapeutic diphenylcyclopropenone sensitization with weekly scalp DPC. The length of the CDR3 is 15 residues. Trimming stripped 0 bases from V and 8 bases from J, with 13 bases between. Looked up from germline, CDR1 is SGHDN and CDR2 is FVKESK.

This chain connects TRBV14 to TRBJ1-4; possibly TRBD1 for D (6 bases). This specimen was whole blood, taken in connection with sensitization to the hapten diphenylcyclopropenone (DPC). This TCR was recovered from a man in his late teens or twenties with alopecia areata. Some clones in this sample may be carry-over from other donors' samples. The CDR3 DNA sequence: TGTGCCAGCAGCCAAGATTTGGGGGCAGAGGAAAAACTGTTTTTT. This translates into CASSQDLGAEEKLFF.